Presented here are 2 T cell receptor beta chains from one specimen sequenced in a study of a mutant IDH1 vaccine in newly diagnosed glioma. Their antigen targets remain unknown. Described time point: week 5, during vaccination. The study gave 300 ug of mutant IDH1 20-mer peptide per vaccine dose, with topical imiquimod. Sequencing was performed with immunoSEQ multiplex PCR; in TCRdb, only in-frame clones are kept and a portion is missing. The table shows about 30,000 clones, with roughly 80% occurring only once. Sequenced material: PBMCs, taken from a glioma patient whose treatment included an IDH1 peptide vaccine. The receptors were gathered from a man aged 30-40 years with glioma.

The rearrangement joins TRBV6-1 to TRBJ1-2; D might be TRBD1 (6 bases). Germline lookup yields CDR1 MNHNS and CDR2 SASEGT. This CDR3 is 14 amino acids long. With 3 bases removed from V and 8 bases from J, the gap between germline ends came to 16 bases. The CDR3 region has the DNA TGTGCCAGCAGTGAGTCCAGGGCCCAGGGGGGCTACACCTTC. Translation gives CASSESRAQGGYTF.

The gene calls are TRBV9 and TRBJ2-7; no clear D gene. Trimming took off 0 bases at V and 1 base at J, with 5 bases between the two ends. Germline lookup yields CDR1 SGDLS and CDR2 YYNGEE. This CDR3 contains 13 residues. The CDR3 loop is CASSVGGSYEQYF. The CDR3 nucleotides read TGTGCCAGCAGCGTAGGTGGATCCTACGAGCAGTACTTC.